This T cell receptor beta chain is drawn from a study of memory CD4+ T cells and cytomegalovirus serostatus. Sequencing used immunoSEQ multiplex PCR; TCRdb keeps in-frame clones, though not all of them. The sample gives about 82,000 clones, around 80% of which show up once; around 0.78% is in the top ten. The sort gate was single viable CD3+CD4+CD8-CD45RO+ cells for memory CD4+ T cells. This clone was picked up a small number of times. Germline values: CDR1 MDHEN, CDR2 SYDVKM. The ends lost 6 bases at V and 1 base at J; junction bases unmatched: 6. This CDR3 comprises 14 residues. The TCR comes from an adult in good health and CMV-seronegative. The gene calls are TRBV28 and TRBJ2-7; 7 nucleotides line up with TRBD1. The sample comprised memory CD4+ T cells from blood. CDR3 in amino acids: CASRRQGYSYEQYF. The CDR3 DNA follows: TGTGCCAGCAGACGACAGGGTTATTCCTACGAGCAGTACTTC.